This T cell receptor (beta chain) was documented in a study of response to subunit inactivated influenza vaccine. The study, taken as a whole, reports: Authors suggested seasonal influenza vaccinations each recruit few new T cells.

Of note for this clonotype: Its antigen remains unidentified.

Germline loops: CDR1 MNHEY, CDR2 SVGEGT. The CDR3 covers 15 residues. J gave up 2 bases and V 7 bases, and 10 bases lay outside the gene matches. One entry per CDR3 protein results from TCRdb running MiXCR on the RT-PCR reads. The data contain 300,000 to 350,000 distinct CDR3 sequences, less than 25% of them singletons. The sequence came from a man aged 45 to 70 who received an inactivated influenza vaccine. Sequenced material: PBMCs from blood, taken about 20 months after vaccination. V gene TRBV6-2 or TRBV6-3 combines with J gene TRBJ2-5, with TRBD2 matching 7 bases. CDR3 nucleotide sequence: TGTGCCAGCAAAACATTAAACGGGGGGCAAGAGACCCAGTACTTC. It specifies CASKTLNGGQETQYF.